This T cell receptor (beta chain) emerged from a study of T cell changes during pregnancy in multiple sclerosis. CDR3 size: 15 residues. Germline V gives CDR1 SGHNT, CDR2 YYREEE (reference sequence). Losses at the gene ends were 5 bases for V and 4 bases for J; bases not matched to a gene: 9. Sequenced by immunoSEQ multiplex PCR; TCRdb stores in-frame clones only, minus some. The data show about 50,000 clones, roughly 94% seen once. This chain uses TRBV5-4 with TRBJ2-1, with TRBD1 matching over 7 bases. Here the sequenced sample was CD4+ T cells from peripheral blood mononuclear cells, taken in the third trimester of pregnancy. This TCR was recovered from a female donor with multiple sclerosis, enrolled in a pregnancy study. The CDR3 nucleotides read TGTGCCAGCAGATCCCCGGGACAGATTTACAATGAGCAGTTCTTC. Translating it yields CASRSPGQIYNEQFF.